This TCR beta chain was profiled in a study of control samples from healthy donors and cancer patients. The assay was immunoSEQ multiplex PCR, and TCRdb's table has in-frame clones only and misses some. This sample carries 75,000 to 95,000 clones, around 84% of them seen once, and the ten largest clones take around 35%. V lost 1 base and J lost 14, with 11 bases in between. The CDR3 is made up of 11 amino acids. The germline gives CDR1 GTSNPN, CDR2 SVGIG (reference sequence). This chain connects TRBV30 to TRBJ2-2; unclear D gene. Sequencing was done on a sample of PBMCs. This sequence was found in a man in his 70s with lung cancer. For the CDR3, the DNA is TGTGCCTGGAGTGAAACTCTCACTCTGTTTTTT. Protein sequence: CAWSETLTLFF.